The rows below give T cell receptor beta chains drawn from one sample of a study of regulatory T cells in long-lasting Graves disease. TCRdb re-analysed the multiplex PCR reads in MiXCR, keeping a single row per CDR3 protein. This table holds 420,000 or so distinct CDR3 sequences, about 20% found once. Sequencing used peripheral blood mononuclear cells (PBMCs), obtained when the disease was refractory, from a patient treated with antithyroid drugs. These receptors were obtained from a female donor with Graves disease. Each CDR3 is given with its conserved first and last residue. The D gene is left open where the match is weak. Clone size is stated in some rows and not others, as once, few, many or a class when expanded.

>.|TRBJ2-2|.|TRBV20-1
CSARMVLGANTGELFF
TGCAGTGCTAGGATGGTTCTGGGGGCGAACACCGGGGAGCTGTTTTTT
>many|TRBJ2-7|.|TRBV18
CASSPPGWSYEQYF
TGTGCCAGCTCACCACCCGGGTGGTCCTACGAGCAGTACTTC
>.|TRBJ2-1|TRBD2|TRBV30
CAWSGTSGRSNEQFF
TGTGCCTGGAGCGGGACTAGCGGGAGGAGCAATGAGCAGTTCTTC
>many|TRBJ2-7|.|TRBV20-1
CSARTARVDHEQYF
TGCAGTGCCAGGACGGCGCGGGTTGATCACGAGCAGTACTTC
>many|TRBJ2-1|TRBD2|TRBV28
CASSLTSGRSNEQFF
TGTGCCAGCAGTTTAACTAGCGGGAGGTCCAATGAGCAGTTCTTC
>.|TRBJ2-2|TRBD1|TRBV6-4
CATGTASTGELFF
TGTGCCACCGGGACAGCATCCACCGGGGAGCTGTTTTTT
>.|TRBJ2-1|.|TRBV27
CASSPGSLWAGINEQFF
TGTGCCAGCAGCCCTGGTTCCTTGTGGGCCGGGATAAATGAGCAGTTCTTC
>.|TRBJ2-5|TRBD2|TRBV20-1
CSASFRGPSRTSGTLRETQYF
TGCAGTGCCTCTTTTCGAGGCCCATCCCGGACTAGCGGGACACTGCGGGAGACCCAGTACTTC
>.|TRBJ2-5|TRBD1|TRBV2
CATSRVRSGGETQYF
TGTGCCACCAGCAGAGTTAGGTCAGGGGGAGAGACCCAGTACTTC
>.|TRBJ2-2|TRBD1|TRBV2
CASSRGGRNTGELFF
TGTGCCAGCAGTCGAGGGGGCCGGAACACCGGGGAGCTGTTTTTT
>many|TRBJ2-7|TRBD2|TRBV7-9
CASQARGRDEQYF
TGTGCCAGCCAAGCCCGCGGGAGGGACGAGCAGTACTTC
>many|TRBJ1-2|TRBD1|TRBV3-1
CASSLSDRDNGYTF
TGTGCCAGCAGCCTATCGGACAGGGACAATGGCTACACCTTC
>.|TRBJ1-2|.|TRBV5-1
CASSHGQPNYGYTF
TGCGCCAGCAGCCATGGACAGCCTAACTATGGCTACACCTTC
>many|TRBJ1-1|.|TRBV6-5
CASSYSEGLNTEAFF
TGTGCCAGCAGTTATTCAGAGGGGCTGAACACTGAAGCTTTCTTT
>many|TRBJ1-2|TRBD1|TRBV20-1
CSAIRRDRVYGYTF
TGCAGTGCCATTAGGCGGGACAGGGTATATGGCTACACCTTC
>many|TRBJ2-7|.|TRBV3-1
CASSQVSVLQYF
TGTGCCAGCAGCCAAGTTTCAGTCCTGCAGTACTTC
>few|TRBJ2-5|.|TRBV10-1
CASTRPYF
TGCGCCAGCACCAGACCTTACTTC
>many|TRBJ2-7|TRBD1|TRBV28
CASRVLGRGREQYF
TGTGCCAGTCGCGTCTTGGGCAGGGGGCGTGAGCAGTACTTC
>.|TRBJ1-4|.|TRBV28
CASSPRGEPRNEKLFF
TGTGCCAGCAGCCCCCGCGGGGAGCCAAGAAATGAAAAACTGTTTTTT
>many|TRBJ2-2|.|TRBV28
CASNTPRGGNTGELFF
TGTGCCAGCAACACTCCCAGGGGTGGGAACACCGGGGAGCTGTTTTTT
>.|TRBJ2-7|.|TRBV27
CASSSYRDSYEQYF
TGTGCCAGCAGTTCGTACAGGGATTCCTACGAGCAGTACTTC
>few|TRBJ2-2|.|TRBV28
CATKIWSGSNTGELFF
TGTGCCACCAAGATTTGGAGCGGGTCGAACACCGGGGAGCTGTTTTTT
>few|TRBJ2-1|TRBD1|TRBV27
CASNPGQGGNEQFF
TGTGCCAGCAACCCGGGACAGGGTGGGAATGAGCAGTTCTTC
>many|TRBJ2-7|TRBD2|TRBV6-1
CASAPAGGDIYEQYF
TGTGCCTCAGCTCCAGCGGGAGGTGACATCTACGAGCAGTACTTC
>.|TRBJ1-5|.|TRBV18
CASSPGEGQPQHF
TGTGCCAGCTCACCGGGGGAAGGGCAGCCCCAGCATTTT
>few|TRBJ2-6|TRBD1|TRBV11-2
CASSPIIAGQGAQYTAGANVLTF
TGTGCCAGCAGCCCGATAATAGCGGGACAGGGGGCGCAGTATACTGCTGGGGCCAACGTCCTGACTTTC
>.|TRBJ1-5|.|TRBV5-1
CASRGRRAPRRCNQPQHF
TGCGCCAGCAGGGGGAGAAGGGCCCCCCGACGGTGCAATCAGCCCCAGCATTTT
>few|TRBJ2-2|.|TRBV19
CASNMGPSNTGELFF
TGTGCCAGTAACATGGGACCCTCGAACACCGGGGAGCTGTTTTTT
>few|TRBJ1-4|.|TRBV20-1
CSAEKQPLNIGGGTNEKLFF
TGCAGTGCGGAGAAGCAACCTCTAAATATAGGTGGGGGGACTAATGAAAAACTGTTTTTT
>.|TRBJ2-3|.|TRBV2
CASSLVTASDTQYF
TGTGCCAGCAGTTTGGTAACAGCAAGTGATACGCAGTATTTT
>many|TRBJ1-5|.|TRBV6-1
CASSTRGDDQPQHF
TGTGCCAGCAGTACAAGGGGAGATGATCAGCCCCAGCATTTT
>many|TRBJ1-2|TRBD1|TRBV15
CATSRDHRGNYGYTF
TGTGCCACCAGCAGAGACCACAGGGGGAACTATGGCTACACCTTC
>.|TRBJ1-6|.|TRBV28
CASSLKLGGNSPLHF
TGTGCCAGCAGTTTAAAGTTAGGAGGTAATTCACCCCTCCACTTT
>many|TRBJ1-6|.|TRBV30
CAWSFTVTDSPLHF
TGTGCCTGGAGTTTCACAGTTACCGATTCACCCCTCCACTTT
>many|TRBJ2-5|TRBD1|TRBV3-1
CASSQEGRGNQETQYF
TGTGCCAGCAGCCAAGAGGGCAGGGGGAACCAAGAGACCCAGTACTTC
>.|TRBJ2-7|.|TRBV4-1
CASSPTITSGEQYF
TGCGCCAGCAGCCCGACCATCACCTCGGGCGAGCAGTACTTC
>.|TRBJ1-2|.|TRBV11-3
CAGSSLPGEGYTF
TGTGCCGGCAGCTCCCTTCCAGGGGAAGGCTACACCTTC